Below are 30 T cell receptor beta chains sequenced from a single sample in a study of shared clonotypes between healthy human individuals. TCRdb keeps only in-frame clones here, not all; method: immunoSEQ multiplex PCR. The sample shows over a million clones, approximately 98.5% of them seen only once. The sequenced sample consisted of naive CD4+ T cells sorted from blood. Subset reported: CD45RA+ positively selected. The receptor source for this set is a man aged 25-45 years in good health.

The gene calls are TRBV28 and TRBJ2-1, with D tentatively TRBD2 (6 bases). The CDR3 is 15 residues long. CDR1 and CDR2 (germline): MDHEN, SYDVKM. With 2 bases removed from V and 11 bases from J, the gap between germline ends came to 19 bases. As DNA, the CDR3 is TGTGCCAGCAGTTTAGGGACTCCCCAGAGCCTTAAGCAGTTCTTC. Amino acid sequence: CASSLGTPQSLKQFF.

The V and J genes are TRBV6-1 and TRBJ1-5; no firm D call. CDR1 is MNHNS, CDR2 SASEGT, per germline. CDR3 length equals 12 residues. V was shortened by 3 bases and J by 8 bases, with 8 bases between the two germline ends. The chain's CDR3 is CASSDRPEPQHF. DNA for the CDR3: TGTGCCAGCAGTGACAGGCCGGAGCCCCAGCATTTT.

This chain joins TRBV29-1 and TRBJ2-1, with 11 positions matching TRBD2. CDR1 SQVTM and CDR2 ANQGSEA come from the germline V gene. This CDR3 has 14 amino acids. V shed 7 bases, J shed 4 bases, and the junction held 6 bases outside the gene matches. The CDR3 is CSAGTSGGYNEQFF. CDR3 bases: TGCAGCGCTGGGACTAGCGGAGGGTACAATGAGCAGTTCTTC.

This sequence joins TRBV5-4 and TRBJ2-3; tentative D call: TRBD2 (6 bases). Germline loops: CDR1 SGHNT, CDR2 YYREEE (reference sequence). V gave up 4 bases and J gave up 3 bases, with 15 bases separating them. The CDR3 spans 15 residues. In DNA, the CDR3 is TGTGCCAGCAGCAGGCCGACCCGGGGGACAGATACGCAGTATTTT. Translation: CASSRPTRGTDTQYF.

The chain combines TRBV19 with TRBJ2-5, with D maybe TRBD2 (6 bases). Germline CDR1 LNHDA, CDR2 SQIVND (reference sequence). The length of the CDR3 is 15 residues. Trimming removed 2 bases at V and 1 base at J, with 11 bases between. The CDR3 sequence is CASSINPGLQETQYF. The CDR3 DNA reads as TGTGCCAGTAGTATAAATCCGGGACTCCAAGAGACCCAGTACTTC.

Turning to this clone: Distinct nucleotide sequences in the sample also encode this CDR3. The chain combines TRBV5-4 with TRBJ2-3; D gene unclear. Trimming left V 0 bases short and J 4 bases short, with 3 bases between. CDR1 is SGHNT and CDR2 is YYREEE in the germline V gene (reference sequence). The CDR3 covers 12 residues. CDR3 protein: CASSLVADTQYF. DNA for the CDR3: TGTGCCAGCAGCTTGGTGGCAGATACGCAGTATTTT.

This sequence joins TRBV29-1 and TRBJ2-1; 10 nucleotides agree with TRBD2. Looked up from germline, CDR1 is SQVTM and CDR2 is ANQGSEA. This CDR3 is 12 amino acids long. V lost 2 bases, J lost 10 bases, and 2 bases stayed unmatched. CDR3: CSVELAGVEQFF. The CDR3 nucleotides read TGCAGCGTTGAACTAGCGGGGGTCGAGCAGTTCTTC.

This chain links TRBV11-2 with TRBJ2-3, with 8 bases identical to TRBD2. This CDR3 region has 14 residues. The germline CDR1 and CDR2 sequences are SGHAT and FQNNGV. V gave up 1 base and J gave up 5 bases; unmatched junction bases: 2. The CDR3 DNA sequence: TGTGCCAGCAGCTTAGGGCTAGCGGGAGATACGCAGTATTTT. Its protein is CASSLGLAGDTQYF.

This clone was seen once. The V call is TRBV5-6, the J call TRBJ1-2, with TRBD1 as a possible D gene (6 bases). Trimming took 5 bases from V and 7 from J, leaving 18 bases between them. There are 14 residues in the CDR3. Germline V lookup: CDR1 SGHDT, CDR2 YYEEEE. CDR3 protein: CASSLGGGAVGYTF. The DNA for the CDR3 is TGTGCCAGCAGTTTAGGCGGGGGGGCCGTTGGCTACACCTTC.

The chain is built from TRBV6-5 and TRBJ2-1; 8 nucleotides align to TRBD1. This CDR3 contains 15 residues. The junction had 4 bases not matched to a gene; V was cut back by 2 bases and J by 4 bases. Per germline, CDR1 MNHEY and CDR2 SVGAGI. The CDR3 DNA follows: TGTGCCAGCAGTTACCGGACAGGGATATACAATGAGCAGTTCTTC. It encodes CASSYRTGIYNEQFF.

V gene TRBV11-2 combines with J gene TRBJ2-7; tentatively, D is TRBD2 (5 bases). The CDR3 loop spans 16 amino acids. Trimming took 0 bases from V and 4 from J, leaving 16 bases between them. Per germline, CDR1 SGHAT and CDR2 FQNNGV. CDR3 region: CASSLDSWNGIYEQYF. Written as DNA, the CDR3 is TGTGCCAGCAGCTTAGATTCATGGAACGGGATATACGAGCAGTACTTC. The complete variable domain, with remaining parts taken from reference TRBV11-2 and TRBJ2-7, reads EAGVAQSPRYKIIEKRQSVAFWCNPISGHATLYWYQQILGQGPKLLIQFQNNGVVDDSQLPKDRFSAERLKGVDSTLKIQPAKLEDSAVYLCASSLDSWNGIYEQYFGPGTRLTVT.

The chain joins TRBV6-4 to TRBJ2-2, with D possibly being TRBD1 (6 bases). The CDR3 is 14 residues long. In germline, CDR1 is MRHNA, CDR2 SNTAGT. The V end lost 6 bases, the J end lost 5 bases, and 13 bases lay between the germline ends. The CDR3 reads CASSLQGFTGELFF. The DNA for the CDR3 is TGTGCCAGCAGCCTACAGGGATTTACCGGGGAGCTGTTTTTT.

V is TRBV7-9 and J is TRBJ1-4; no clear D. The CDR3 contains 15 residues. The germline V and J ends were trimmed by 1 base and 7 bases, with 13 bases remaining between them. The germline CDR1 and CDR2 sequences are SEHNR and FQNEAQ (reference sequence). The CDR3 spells CASSLGRLVGEKLFF. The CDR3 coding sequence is TGTGCCAGCAGCTTAGGTCGCTTGGTGGGTGAAAAACTGTTTTTT.

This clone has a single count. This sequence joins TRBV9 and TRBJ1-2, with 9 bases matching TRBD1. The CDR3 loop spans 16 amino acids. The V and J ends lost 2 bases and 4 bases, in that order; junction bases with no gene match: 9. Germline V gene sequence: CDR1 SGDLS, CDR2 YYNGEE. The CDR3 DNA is TGTGCCAGCAGCGTTAGGGACAGGGCGTCTTCCTATGGCTACACCTTC. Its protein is CASSVRDRASSYGYTF.

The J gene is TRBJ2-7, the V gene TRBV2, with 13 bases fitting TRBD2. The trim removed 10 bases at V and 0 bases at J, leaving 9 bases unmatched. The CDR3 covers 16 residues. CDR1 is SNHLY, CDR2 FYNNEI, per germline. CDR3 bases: TGTGCCAACTCCGGGACTAGCGGGATGAGCTCCTACGAGCAGTACTTC. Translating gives CANSGTSGMSSYEQYF. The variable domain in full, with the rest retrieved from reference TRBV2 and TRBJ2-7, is EPEVTQTPSHQVTQMGQEVILRCVPISNHLYFYWYRQILGQKVEFLVSFYNNEISEKSEIFDDQFSVERPDGSNFTLKIRSTKLEDSAMYFCANSGTSGMSSYEQYFGPGTRLTVT.

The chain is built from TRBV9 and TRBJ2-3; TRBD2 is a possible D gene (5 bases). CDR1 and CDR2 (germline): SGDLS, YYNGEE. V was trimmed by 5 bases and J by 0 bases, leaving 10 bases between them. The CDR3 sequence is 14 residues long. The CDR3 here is CASRWRVSTDTQYF. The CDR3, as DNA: TGTGCCAGCAGGTGGCGGGTTAGCACAGATACGCAGTATTTT.

The CDR3 bases are TGTGCCAGCAGCGCTGGCGAGGGACGGAGGGTCTATGGCTACACCTTC. Translation gives CASSAGEGRRVYGYTF. The rearrangement links TRBV9 to TRBJ1-2; D is perhaps TRBD1 (5 bases). Germline V gene data show CDR1 as SGDLS and CDR2 as YYNGEE. CDR3 size: 16 residues. The ends were cut back, 3 bases at V and 4 bases at J, with 19 bases in the middle.

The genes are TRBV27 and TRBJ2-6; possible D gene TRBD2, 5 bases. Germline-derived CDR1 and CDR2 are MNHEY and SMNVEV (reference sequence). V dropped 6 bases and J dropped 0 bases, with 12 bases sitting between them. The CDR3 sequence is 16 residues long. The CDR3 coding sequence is TGTGCCAGCAGCCCTTACGGACTCTCTGGGGCCAACGTCCTGACTTTC. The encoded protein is CASSPYGLSGANVLTF.

In nucleotides, the CDR3 is TGCGCCAGCAGCTTTACTGGGGGCAGTCGCACAGATACGCAGTATTTT. This translates into CASSFTGGSRTDTQYF. V gene TRBV5-1 combines with J gene TRBJ2-3; D may be TRBD1 (6 bases). This CDR3 comprises 16 residues. Trimming cost V 2 bases and J 1 base, with 14 bases left between them. Per the germline V gene, CDR1 is SGHRS and CDR2 is YFSETQ.

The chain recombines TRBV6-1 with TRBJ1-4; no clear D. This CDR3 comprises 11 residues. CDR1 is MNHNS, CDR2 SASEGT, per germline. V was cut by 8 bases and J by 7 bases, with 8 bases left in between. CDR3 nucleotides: TGTGCCAGCGGGGTAGCTGAAAAACTGTTTTTT. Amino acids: CASGVAEKLFF.

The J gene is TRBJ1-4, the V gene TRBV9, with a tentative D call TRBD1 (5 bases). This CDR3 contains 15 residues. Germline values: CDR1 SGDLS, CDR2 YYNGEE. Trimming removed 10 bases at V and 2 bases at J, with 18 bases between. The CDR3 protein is CAPLTPGQTNEKLFF. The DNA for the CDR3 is TGTGCCCCCTTGACGCCAGGGCAGACTAATGAAAAACTGTTTTTT.

CDR3 nucleotide sequence: TGTGCCAGCAACCAACAGGGTTCTTATGGCTACACCTTC. Amino acids: CASNQQGSYGYTF. The chain is built from TRBV28 and TRBJ1-2; a possible D gene is TRBD1 (6 bases). Trimming removed 7 bases at V and 5 bases at J, with 14 bases between. CDR1 and CDR2 (germline): MDHEN, SYDVKM. This CDR3 is built from 13 residues.

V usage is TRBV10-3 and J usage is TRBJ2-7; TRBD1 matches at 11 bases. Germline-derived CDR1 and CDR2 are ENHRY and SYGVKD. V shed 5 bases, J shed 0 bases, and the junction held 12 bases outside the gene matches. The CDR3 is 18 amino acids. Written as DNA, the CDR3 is TGTGCCATCAGTCCCATCGGCTCCGGGACAGGGGGCTCCTACGAGCAGTACTTC. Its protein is CAISPIGSGTGGSYEQYF.

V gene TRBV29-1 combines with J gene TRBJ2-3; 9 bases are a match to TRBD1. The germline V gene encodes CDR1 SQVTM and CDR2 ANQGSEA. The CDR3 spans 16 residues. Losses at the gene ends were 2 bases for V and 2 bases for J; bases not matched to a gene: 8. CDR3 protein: CSVEFRGQGTTDTQYF. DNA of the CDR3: TGCAGCGTTGAATTTCGAGGACAGGGGACCACAGATACGCAGTATTTT.

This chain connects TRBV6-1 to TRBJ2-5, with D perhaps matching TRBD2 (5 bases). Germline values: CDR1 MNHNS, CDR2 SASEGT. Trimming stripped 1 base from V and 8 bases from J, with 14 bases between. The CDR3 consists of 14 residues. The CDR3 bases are TGTGCCAGCAGTGAAGAAGGACTCAGGCCCACCCAGTACTTC. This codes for CASSEEGLRPTQYF.

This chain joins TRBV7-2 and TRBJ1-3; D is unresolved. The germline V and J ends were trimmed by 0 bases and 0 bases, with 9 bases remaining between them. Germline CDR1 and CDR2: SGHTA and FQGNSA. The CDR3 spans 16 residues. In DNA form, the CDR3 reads TGTGCCAGCAGCTTAGCGACGTTGAGCTCTGGAAACACCATATATTTT. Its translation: CASSLATLSSGNTIYF.

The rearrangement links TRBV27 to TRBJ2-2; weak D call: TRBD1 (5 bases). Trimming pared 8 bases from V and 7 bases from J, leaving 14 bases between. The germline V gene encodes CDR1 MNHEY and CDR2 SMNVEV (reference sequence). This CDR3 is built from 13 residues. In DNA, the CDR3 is TGTGCCAGCGGCGCGGCTAGGGGCGGGGAGCTGTTTTTT. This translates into CASGAARGGELFF.

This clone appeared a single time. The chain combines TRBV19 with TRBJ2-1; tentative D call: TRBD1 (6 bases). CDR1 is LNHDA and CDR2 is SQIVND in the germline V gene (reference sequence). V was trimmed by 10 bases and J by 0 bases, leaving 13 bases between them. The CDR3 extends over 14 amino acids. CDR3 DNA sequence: TGTGCCACCCGCCGGACAGTCTCCTACAATGAGCAGTTCTTC. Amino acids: CATRRTVSYNEQFF.

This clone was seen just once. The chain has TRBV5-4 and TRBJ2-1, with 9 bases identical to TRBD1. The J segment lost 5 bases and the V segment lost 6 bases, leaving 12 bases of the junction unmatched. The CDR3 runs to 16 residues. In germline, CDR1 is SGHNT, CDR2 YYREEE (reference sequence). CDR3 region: CASIKAGTGRNNEQFF. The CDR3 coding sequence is TGTGCCAGCATCAAAGCCGGGACAGGGAGAAACAATGAGCAGTTCTTC. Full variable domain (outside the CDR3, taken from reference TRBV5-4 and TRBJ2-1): ETGVTQSPTHLIKTRGQQVTLRCSSQSGHNTVSWYQQALGQGPQFIFQYYREEENGRGNFPPRFSGLQFPNYSSELNVNALELDDSALYLCASIKAGTGRNNEQFFGPGTRLTVL.

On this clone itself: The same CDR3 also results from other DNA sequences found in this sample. CDR3 region: CASSPRQGSYEQYF. CDR3 nucleotide sequence: TGTGCCAGCTCACCAAGACAGGGATCCTACGAGCAGTACTTC. The gene calls are TRBV18 and TRBJ2-7; 7 bases align to TRBD1. The V and J ends lost 2 bases and 1 base, in that order; junction bases with no gene match: 2. CDR1 KGHSH and CDR2 LQKENI come from the germline V gene. The length of the CDR3 is 14 residues.